These 16 T cell receptor beta chains originate from one sample sequenced in a study of OX40 agonist ivuxolimab in advanced cancers. The table came from immunoSEQ multiplex PCR; TCRdb's copy has only in-frame clones and leaves some out. The table records about 69,000 clones, 90% of them present only once. The specimen comprised CD4+ or CD8+ T cells sorted from blood, sampled in a trial of the OX40 agonist ivuxolimab. These TCRs come from an adult with an advanced solid tumor such as melanoma, head and neck, liver or kidney cancer.

CDR3 protein: CASSQPGQGANEQFF. The DNA for the CDR3 is TGTGCCAGCAGTCAACCGGGACAGGGGGCGAATGAGCAGTTCTTC. This chain uses TRBV7-8 with TRBJ2-1, with 12 positions matching TRBD1. The CDR3 length is 15 residues. With V trimmed by 6 bases and J by 7 bases, 7 bases remained unmatched. CDR1 is SGHVS and CDR2 is FQNEAQ in the germline V gene.

The chain joins TRBV5-1 to TRBJ1-1, with unresolved D. Germline-derived CDR1 and CDR2 are SGHRS and YFSETQ. Trimming took off 0 bases at V and 5 bases at J, with 11 bases between the two ends. This CDR3 comprises 14 residues. CDR3 protein: CASSLAEGGTEAFF. CDR3 nucleotides: TGCGCCAGCAGCTTGGCCGAAGGAGGGACTGAAGCTTTCTTT.

This clone occurred once. CDR3 sequence: CATSPQVFGTEAFF. The CDR3 DNA reads TGTGCCACCAGCCCGCAGGTTTTTGGCACTGAAGCTTTCTTT. The rearrangement joins TRBV15 to TRBJ1-1; no firm D call. V gave up 5 bases and J gave up 4 bases, with 14 bases separating them. This CDR3 is 14 amino acids long. Germline CDR1 and CDR2: LNHNV and YYDKDF (reference sequence).

The genes are TRBV18 and TRBJ2-7; 7 bases match TRBD2. V dropped 1 base and J dropped 2; count of bases not matched to a gene: 5. Germline V lookup: CDR1 KGHSH, CDR2 LQKENI. There are 15 residues in the CDR3. The CDR3 DNA reads as TGTGCCAGCTCACCACTGGCTAGCGGCACCTACGAGCAGTACTTC. Translating gives CASSPLASGTYEQYF.

V gene TRBV30 combines with J gene TRBJ2-1, with D perhaps TRBD1 (6 bases). The germline V gene encodes CDR1 GTSNPN and CDR2 SVGIG (reference sequence). The CDR3 has 13 amino acids. Trimming removed 2 bases at V and 3 bases at J, with 8 bases between. CDR3 amino acids: CAWSQGHYNEQFF. The CDR3 nucleotides are TGTGCCTGGAGTCAGGGACACTACAATGAGCAGTTCTTC.

A note on this clone: The sample contains more than one DNA sequence encoding this CDR3. CDR3: CASSLETGDNQPQHF. The CDR3 nucleotides read TGCGCCAGCAGCTTGGAGACAGGAGATAATCAGCCCCAGCATTTT. The gene calls are TRBV5-1 and TRBJ1-5; possible D gene TRBD1, 6 bases. The V and J ends lost 0 bases and 4 bases respectively, with 11 bases between them. The CDR3 is 15 residues long. Germline V gene data show CDR1 as SGHRS and CDR2 as YFSETQ. Combining the CDR3 with reference TRBV5-1 and TRBJ1-5 gives the whole variable domain KAGVTQTPRYLIKTRGQQVTLSCSPISGHRSVSWYQQTPGQGLQFLFEYFSETQRNKGNFPGRFSGRQFSNSRSEMNVSTLELGDSALYLCASSLETGDNQPQHFGDGTRLSIL.

This chain connects TRBV14 to TRBJ2-3, with D unclear. CDR1 is SGHDN and CDR2 is FVKESK in the germline V gene. The CDR3 contains 15 residues. V was clipped by 4 bases and J by 4 bases, with 15 bases between them. The CDR3 DNA follows: TGTGCCAGCAGCCCCCTTACGGGCTGGGCAGATACGCAGTATTTT. Its translation: CASSPLTGWADTQYF.

The chain joins TRBV27 to TRBJ2-2; 8 nucleotides align to TRBD1. Germline values: CDR1 MNHEY, CDR2 SMNVEV (reference sequence). The CDR3 runs to 18 residues. V shed 0 bases, J shed 8 bases, and the junction held 14 bases outside the gene matches. The CDR3 loop reads CASSLSLGQGRGAGELFF. DNA for the CDR3: TGTGCCAGCAGTTTATCCCTCGGACAGGGTAGGGGGGCTGGGGAGCTGTTTTTT.

The chain uses TRBV11-2 and TRBJ2-1; 12 bases match TRBD2. From germline, CDR1 is SGHAT and CDR2 FQNNGV. J was trimmed by 4 bases and V by 4 bases; bases with no gene match: 8. The CDR3 totals 17 residues. Written as DNA, the CDR3 is TGTGCCAGCAGCTCAGCTGGGGGACTAGCGGGTTACAATGAGCAGTTCTTC. It translates to CASSSAGGLAGYNEQFF. Looking up the rest from reference TRBV11-2 and TRBJ2-1 gives the full variable domain: EAGVAQSPRYKIIEKRQSVAFWCNPISGHATLYWYQQILGQGPKLLIQFQNNGVVDDSQLPKDRFSAERLKGVDSTLKIQPAKLEDSAVYLCASSSAGGLAGYNEQFFGPGTRLTVL.

J is TRBJ1-1 and V is TRBV5-6; possible D gene TRBD1, 6 bases. Trimming took 2 bases from V and 7 from J, leaving 12 bases between them. The germline CDR1 and CDR2 sequences are SGHDT and YYEEEE. CDR3 size: 13 residues. The CDR3 DNA sequence: TGTGCCAGCAGCTTAGGAGGGGGGCTTGAAGCTTTCTTT. As protein: CASSLGGGLEAFF.

This rearrangement joins TRBV13 to TRBJ2-1; TRBD1 agrees at 8 bases. Germline trimming cut 3 bases from V and 6 bases from J; bases unmatched to any gene: 4. Looked up from germline, CDR1 is PRHDT and CDR2 is FYEKMQ (reference sequence). The CDR3 is 14 amino acids. This CDR3 is CASSFPDRGNEQFF. CDR3 nucleotides: TGTGCCAGCAGCTTTCCTGACAGGGGCAATGAGCAGTTCTTC.

The chain joins TRBV7-9 to TRBJ2-7; tentatively, D is TRBD1 or TRBD2 (5 bases each). Germline V gene data show CDR1 as SEHNR and CDR2 as FQNEAQ (reference sequence). There are 14 residues in the CDR3. The V end lost 5 bases, the J end lost 6 bases, and 17 bases lay between the germline ends. CDR3 amino acids: CASSPETGTVEQYF. The CDR3 bases are TGTGCCAGCAGCCCCGAGACGGGGACGGTCGAGCAGTACTTC.

V gene TRBV9 combines with J gene TRBJ1-4; perhaps TRBD1 as D (5 bases). Trimming pared 4 bases from V and 7 bases from J, leaving 17 bases between. The CDR3 is made up of 15 amino acids. CDR1 is SGDLS and CDR2 is YYNGEE in the germline V gene. The CDR3 DNA reads TGTGCCAGCAGCTCACAGGAGGGCCTCAGTGAAAAACTGTTTTTT. Amino acid sequence: CASSSQEGLSEKLFF.

V usage is TRBV18 and J usage is TRBJ1-4; D not certain. The V gene's germline CDR1 is KGHSH and CDR2 LQKENI. The CDR3 has 14 residues. V was trimmed by 1 base and J by 7 bases, leaving 10 bases between them. The CDR3: CASSPLTRVEKLFF. CDR3 coding DNA: TGTGCCAGCTCACCACTAACCCGGGTTGAAAAACTGTTTTTT.

The genes are TRBV7-8 and TRBJ2-3; the D gene is possibly TRBD2 (6 bases). Trimming removed 8 bases at V and 1 base at J, with 13 bases between. The germline CDR1 and CDR2 sequences are SGHVS and FQNEAQ. The CDR3 has 14 residues. In DNA, the CDR3 is TGTGCCAGCGTAGCGGACCTGGGCACAGATACGCAGTATTTT. It is translated as CASVADLGTDTQYF.

V usage is TRBV19 and J usage is TRBJ2-5; TRBD2 is a possible D gene (6 bases). V was cut by 6 bases and J by 4 bases, with 12 bases left in between. The CDR3 has 13 residues. Germline V lookup: CDR1 LNHDA, CDR2 SQIVND (reference sequence). The CDR3 DNA is TGTGCCAGTAGCTGGGGACTTCGAGAGACCCAGTACTTC. It translates to CASSWGLRETQYF.